The 15 T cell receptor beta chains listed next were all sequenced from one sample in a study of T cells in Graves' hyperthyroidism and ophthalmopathy. Amplification of TCR beta CDR3 regions used RNA as the template. The TCR CDR3 was amplified in a first-round RT-PCR using the HTBI primer set. TCRdb reprocessed the multiplex PCR reads via MiXCR and lists one record per CDR3 protein. This repertoire shows roughly 700,000 distinct CDR3 sequences, 35% found once; its top ten account for about a third. The sample was blood. The receptor source for this set is a woman between 40 and 55 years old with Graves' hyperthyroidism.

On this clonotype itself: A much larger clone is a single base away; this may be a read error. A read error is likely, as this CDR3 ends without the conserved phenylalanine or tryptophan. CDR3 residues: CASSYQAGQPQHL. CDR3 nucleotides: TGTGCCAGCAGTTATCAGGCCGGTCAGCCCCAGCATCTT. The chain uses TRBV7-2 and TRBJ1-5, with no clear D. Deletions cut 6 bases from V and 6 bases from J, with 12 bases between. CDR3 size: 13 residues. Germline loops: CDR1 SGHTA, CDR2 FQGNSA.

This clonotype was picked up many times. The chain joins TRBV20-1 to TRBJ1-1; unclear D gene. The CDR3 has 12 amino acids. Germline CDR1 reads DFQATT; CDR2 reads SNEGSKA (reference sequence). V was pared by 3 bases and J by 1 base, with 6 bases between. The CDR3 is CSASSANTEAFF. DNA of the CDR3: TGCAGTGCTAGTTCAGCGAACACTGAAGCTTTCTTT.

J is TRBJ1-3 and V is TRBV14, with TRBD1 matching 7 bases. V dropped 4 bases and J dropped 2; count of bases not matched to a gene: 11. The CDR3 sequence is 17 residues long. Germline values: CDR1 SGHDN, CDR2 FVKESK. The CDR3 region is CASSPGTAPYPGNTIYF. DNA for the CDR3: TGTGCCAGCAGCCCGGGGACAGCACCTTACCCTGGAAACACCATATATTTT.

This clonotype came up many times. A read error may produce the germline difference seen at one junction end. This rearrangement joins TRBV5-1 to TRBJ1-5, with 7 bases aligning to TRBD1. The CDR3 totals 17 residues. Germline CDR1 is SGHRS and CDR2 is YFSETQ. The CDR3 coding sequence is TGTGCCAGCAGCGCTACCGGGACAGAATATAGCAATCAGCCCCAGCATTTT. It specifies CASSATGTEYSNQPQHF.

This clonotype showed up many times. This chain joins TRBV20-1 and TRBJ1-1; D might be TRBD1 (5 bases). Germline CDR1 DFQATT, CDR2 SNEGSKA (reference sequence). The CDR3 is 14 residues long. Trimming removed 3 bases at V and 5 bases at J, with 16 bases between. Here the CDR3 reads CSARPRGWETEAFF. CDR3 sequence (DNA): TGCAGTGCTAGGCCACGGGGCTGGGAGACTGAAGCTTTCTTT.

This clonotype was found many times. The chain carries TRBV6-5 and TRBJ1-1; TRBD1 aligns across 7 bases. This CDR3 is 14 amino acids long. V shed 7 bases, J shed 5 bases, and the junction held 10 bases outside the gene matches. Germline CDR1 is MNHEY and CDR2 is SVGAGI. Written as DNA, the CDR3 is TGTGCCAGCACCTCAGGGGGGGCGCGGACTGAAGCTTTCTTT. Protein: CASTSGGARTEAFF.

CDR3 nucleotide sequence: TGCGCCAGCAGCTTGGGCCGGGACAGGGTTTCCTACGAGCAGTACTTC. Encoded protein: CASSLGRDRVSYEQYF. The V call is TRBV5-1, the J call TRBJ2-7, with 9 bases aligning to TRBD1. V shed 0 bases, J shed 1 base, and the junction held 5 bases outside the gene matches. The germline gives CDR1 SGHRS, CDR2 YFSETQ. The CDR3 runs 16 residues.

The chain has TRBV6-5 and TRBJ1-2; D is undetermined. The CDR3 contains 15 residues. V gave up 0 bases and J gave up 0 bases, with 8 bases separating them. In germline, CDR1 is MNHEY, CDR2 SVGAGI. This chain's CDR3 is CASSYSDPANYGYTF. The CDR3 DNA follows: TGTGCCAGCAGTTACTCGGACCCAGCTAACTATGGCTACACCTTC.

This clonotype appeared many times. The chain couples TRBV2 to TRBJ1-4, with D tentatively TRBD1 (5 bases). The CDR3 has 14 amino acids. Germline CDR1 SNHLY, CDR2 FYNNEI. V was shortened by 7 bases and J by 0 bases, with 9 bases between the two germline ends. The CDR3, as DNA: TGTGCCAGCACCCTACAGGCAACTAATGAAAAACTGTTTTTT. Translating gives CASTLQATNEKLFF.

This rearrangement joins TRBV4-3 to TRBJ1-6; D is perhaps TRBD1 (6 bases). CDR1 and CDR2 (germline): LGHNA, YSLEER. This CDR3 is built from 16 residues. Trimming removed 0 bases at V and 10 bases at J, with 16 bases between. CDR3 in amino acids: CASSQEVQGLESPLHF. The DNA of the CDR3 is TGCGCCAGCAGCCAAGAGGTGCAGGGGCTTGAATCACCCCTCCACTTT.

J is TRBJ1-5 and V is TRBV20-1; weak D call: TRBD1 (6 bases). V lost 5 bases, J lost 0 bases, and 14 bases lay in between. CDR1 is DFQATT and CDR2 is SNEGSKA in the germline V gene (reference sequence). This CDR3 comprises 15 residues. CDR3 bases: TGCAGTGCTCTGGACGGGGGCAATAGCAATCAGCCCCAGCATTTT. Protein: CSALDGGNSNQPQHF.

This clonotype was seen more than once but under ten times. The chain has TRBV5-5 and TRBJ2-7; no firm D call. The CDR3 loop spans 15 amino acids. Germline V gives CDR1 SGHKS, CDR2 YYEKEE (reference sequence). Trimming stripped 0 bases from V and 2 bases from J, with 12 bases between. The CDR3 sequence is CASSLGAAVTYEQYF. DNA of the CDR3: TGTGCCAGCAGCTTGGGGGCCGCTGTGACCTACGAGCAGTACTTC. Together with reference TRBV5-5 and TRBJ2-7, the CDR3 gives the full variable domain: DAGVTQSPTHLIKTRGQQVTLRCSPISGHKSVSWYQQVLGQGPQFIFQYYEKEERGRGNFPDRFSARQFPNYSSELNVNALLLGDSALYLCASSLGAAVTYEQYFGPGTRLTVT.

This clonotype was found once. The V and J genes are TRBV7-2 and TRBJ1-1; D not resolved. Germline V lookup: CDR1 SGHTA, CDR2 FQGNSA. This CDR3 comprises 12 residues. Trimming stripped 2 bases from V and 12 bases from J, with 13 bases between. The CDR3 nucleotides read TGTGCCAGCAGCTTACAGTCCGGTGGAACTTTCTTT. Protein: CASSLQSGGTFF.

This clonotype was seen repeatedly, ten times or more. This sequence joins TRBV6-1 and TRBJ2-2; tentatively, D is TRBD1 (5 bases). The germline CDR1 and CDR2 sequences are MNHNS and SASEGT. This CDR3 contains 15 residues. Trimming took 1 base from V and 7 from J, leaving 13 bases between them. DNA of the CDR3: TGTGCCAGCAGTGAAGGGGCAGCCGACAGCGGGGAGCTGTTTTTT. Translated, it gives CASSEGAADSGELFF.

This clonotype was seen ten or more times. This chain uses TRBV10-3 with TRBJ1-2; the D gene is possibly TRBD1 (5 bases). Trimming took off 10 bases at V and 2 bases at J, with 14 bases between the two ends. This CDR3 contains 13 residues. CDR1 and CDR2 from the germline V gene are ENHRY and SYGVKD. CDR3 sequence (DNA): TGTGCCACCCGGGACGGTCGGAACTATGGCTACACCTTC. Protein: CATRDGRNYGYTF.